This T cell receptor (beta chain) stems from a study of post-analysis software for immune sequencing data. Carried by the TCR beta cDNA libraries were unique molecular identifiers. Each sample of roughly 0.9 to 11 million input T cells yielded about 500,000 cDNA molecules, so each molecule approximated one T cell. MiXCR, applied by TCRdb to the PCR reads, yields one record per CDR3 protein. This table holds 700,000 to 900,000 distinct CDR3 sequences, 46% found once. Sequenced: blood. This clonotype was obtained from a girl under 18 with multiple sclerosis.

The CDR3 spells CASSSPQGKGSGANVLTF. Here the CDR3 DNA reads TGTGCCAGCAGTTCTCCACAGGGGAAAGGGTCTGGGGCCAACGTCCTGACTTTC. This chain uses TRBV28 with TRBJ2-6, with 7 nucleotides matching TRBD1. Germline loops: CDR1 MDHEN, CDR2 SYDVKM. The CDR3 has 18 amino acids. J gave up 1 base and V 4 bases, and 10 bases lay outside the gene matches.